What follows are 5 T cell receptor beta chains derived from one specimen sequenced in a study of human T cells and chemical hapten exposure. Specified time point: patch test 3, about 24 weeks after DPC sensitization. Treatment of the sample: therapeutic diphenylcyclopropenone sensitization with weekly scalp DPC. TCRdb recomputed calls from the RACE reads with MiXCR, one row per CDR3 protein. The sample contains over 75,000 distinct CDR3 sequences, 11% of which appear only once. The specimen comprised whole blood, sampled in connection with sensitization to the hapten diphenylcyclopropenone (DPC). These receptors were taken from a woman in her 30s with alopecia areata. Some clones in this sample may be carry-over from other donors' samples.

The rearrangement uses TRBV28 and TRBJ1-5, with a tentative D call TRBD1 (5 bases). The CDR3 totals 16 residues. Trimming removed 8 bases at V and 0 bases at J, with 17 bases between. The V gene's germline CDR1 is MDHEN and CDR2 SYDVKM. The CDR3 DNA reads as TGTGCCAGCGGATCCGCCGCAGGGAGTAGCAATCAGCCCCAGCATTTT. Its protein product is CASGSAAGSSNQPQHF.

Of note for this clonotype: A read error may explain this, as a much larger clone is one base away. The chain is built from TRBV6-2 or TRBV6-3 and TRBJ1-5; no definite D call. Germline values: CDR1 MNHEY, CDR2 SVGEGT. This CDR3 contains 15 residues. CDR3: CASSYSEAFNQPQDF. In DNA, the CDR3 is TGTGCCAGCAGTTACTCGGAAGCCTTCAATCAGCCCCAGGATTTT.

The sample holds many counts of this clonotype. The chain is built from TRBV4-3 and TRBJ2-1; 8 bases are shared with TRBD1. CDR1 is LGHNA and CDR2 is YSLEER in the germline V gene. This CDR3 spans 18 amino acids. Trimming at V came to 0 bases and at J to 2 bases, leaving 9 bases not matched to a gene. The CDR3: CASSQDGSAGQAYNEQFF. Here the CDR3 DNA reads TGCGCCAGCAGCCAAGATGGGAGCGCGGGACAGGCCTACAATGAGCAGTTCTTC.

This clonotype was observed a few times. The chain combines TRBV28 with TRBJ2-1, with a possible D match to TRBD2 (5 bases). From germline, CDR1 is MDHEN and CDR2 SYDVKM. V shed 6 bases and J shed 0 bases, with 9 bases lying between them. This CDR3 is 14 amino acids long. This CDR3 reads CASREASSYNEQFF. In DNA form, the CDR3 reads TGTGCCAGCAGGGAGGCAAGCTCCTACAATGAGCAGTTCTTC.

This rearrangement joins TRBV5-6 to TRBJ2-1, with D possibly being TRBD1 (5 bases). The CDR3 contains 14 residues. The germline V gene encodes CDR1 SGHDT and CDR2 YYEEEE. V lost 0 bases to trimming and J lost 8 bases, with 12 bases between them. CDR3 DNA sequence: TGTGCCAGCAGCTTGGGGGGCCCCCGCCATGAGCAGTTCTTC. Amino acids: CASSLGGPRHEQFF.